This record covers a single TCR beta chain. Its target is not known. Germline V CDR1 and CDR2: SGHRS, YFSETQ. The CDR3 loop spans 14 amino acids. Unmatched junction bases numbered 10, after V lost 5 bases and J lost 9 bases. The sample comes from a study of T cell repertoires in cytomegalovirus infection. TCRdb re-called the reads with MiXCR, one entry per CDR3 protein. The sample contains 450,000 to 650,000 distinct CDR3 sequences, more than 25% of which appear only once. Findings and caveats of the study: HLA-C-restricted CMV clonotypes gave the most frequent clonotype in two of eight donors.

This receptor was obtained from a human donor in good health (CMV status not recorded). Some clones in this sample may be carry-over from other donors' samples. The sample comprised PBMCs. The chain links TRBV5-1 to TRBJ2-1; the match to TRBD2 covers 8 bases. The CDR3 sequence: CASSTREGFSEQFF. Here the CDR3 DNA reads TGCGCCAGCAGTACCCGGGAGGGTTTTTCTGAGCAGTTCTTC.